This T cell receptor beta chain came from a study of technical replicates of blood from a handful of donors. This clone came up a few times. Profiled with immunoSEQ multiplex PCR; TCRdb holds only in-frame clones, not every one. The repertoire holds fewer than 110,000 clones, with 96% as singletons. The sequencing sample was made of T cells isolated from PBMCs. The TCR originated in a human donor in good health.

The CDR3 sequence is CASSPGGRREVYEQYF. The CDR3 DNA sequence: TGTGCCAGCAGCCCGGGGGGGCGCCGAGAGGTCTACGAGCAGTACTTC. The chain is built from TRBV11-3 and TRBJ2-7; the match to TRBD2 covers 8 bases. Germline CDR1 and CDR2: SGHNT and YENEEA. J was trimmed by 3 bases and V by 5 bases; bases with no gene match: 12. This CDR3 comprises 16 residues.